This T cell receptor (beta chain) was identified during a study of patients and donors after allogeneic stem cell transplantation. The CDR3 is 14 amino acids. Germline CDR1 MNHNS, CDR2 SASEGT. Trimming left V 8 bases short and J 2 bases short, with 13 bases between. This clonotype occurred many times. Each CDR3 protein gets one entry after TCRdb re-called the RT-PCR reads with MiXCR. The sample holds roughly 960,000 distinct CDR3 sequences; about 20% are singletons and the top ten take 5% to 6.5%. Sequencing was done on a sample of blood, either unsorted or a sorted T cell fraction (not recorded which). This chain uses TRBV6-1 with TRBJ1-5, with D possibly being TRBD1 (6 bases). The receptor comes from a human donor who was either an allogeneic HSCT recipient or a stem cell or donor lymphocyte infusion donor (not recorded which). It is not recorded whose cells these are; they may come from a transplant donor. The CDR3 sequence is CASWGGRGNQPQHF. Written as DNA, the CDR3 is TGTGCCAGCTGGGGGGGCAGGGGCAATCAGCCCCAGCATTTT.